The rows below give T cell receptor beta chains drawn from one sample of a study of radiation and T cells in renal cell carcinoma. Some clones are missing from TCRdb's copy, which holds only in-frame ones; the method was immunoSEQ multiplex PCR. The sample contains roughly 150,000 clones, around 90% of which appear only once. Sample: blood, taken from a patient whose treatment included radiotherapy and nephrectomy. The receptors were gathered from a woman between 50 and 59 years old with renal cell carcinoma. Each CDR3 is given with its conserved first and last residue. Each record gives: D gene, J gene, CDR3 length, V gene, clone size, CDR3 protein, CDR3 DNA. The D gene is left open where the match is weak. Some rows mark clone size as missing; the rest say once, few, many or name a class of expanded clone.

D gene: TRBD1
J gene: TRBJ1-2
CDR3 length: 19
V gene: TRBV7-2
clone size: once
CDR3 protein: CASSSRLGLWDRETHGYTF
CDR3 DNA: TGTGCCAGCAGCTCGCGACTAGGTCTTTGGGACAGGGAAACTCATGGCTACACCTTC

D gene: TRBD1
J gene: TRBJ2-7
CDR3 length: 14
V gene: TRBV7-8
clone size: once
CDR3 protein: CASSTGQGTYEQYF
CDR3 DNA: TGTGCCAGCAGCACGGGACAGGGGACCTACGAGCAGTACTTC

D gene: TRBD1
J gene: TRBJ1-4
CDR3 length: 16
V gene: TRBV2
clone size: few
CDR3 protein: CASNGDSWELTEKLFF
CDR3 DNA: TGTGCCAGCAATGGGGACAGTTGGGAATTGACCGAAAAACTGTTTTTT

D gene: NA
J gene: TRBJ2-7
CDR3 length: 15
V gene: TRBV5-1
clone size: NA
CDR3 protein: CASSLEPSSSYEQYF
CDR3 DNA: TGCGCCAGCAGCTTGGAACCCTCGAGCTCCTACGAGCAGTACTTC

D gene: NA
J gene: TRBJ1-2
CDR3 length: 13
V gene: TRBV2
clone size: NA
CDR3 protein: CASAADTMNGYTF
CDR3 DNA: TGTGCCAGCGCGGCAGATACTATGAATGGCTACACCTTC

D gene: TRBD2
J gene: TRBJ2-3
CDR3 length: 14
V gene: TRBV19
clone size: once
CDR3 protein: CASRIAGAVDTQYF
CDR3 DNA: TGTGCCAGTAGAATAGCGGGGGCTGTAGATACGCAGTATTTT

D gene: NA
J gene: TRBJ1-6
CDR3 length: 11
V gene: TRBV2
clone size: NA
CDR3 protein: CASSAGGPLHF
CDR3 DNA: TGTGCCAGCAGTGCCGGGGGACCCCTCCACTTT

D gene: TRBD1
J gene: TRBJ1-3
CDR3 length: 14
V gene: TRBV13
clone size: few
CDR3 protein: CASSFGTGGNTIYF
CDR3 DNA: TGTGCCAGCAGCTTCGGGACAGGAGGAAACACCATATATTTT

D gene: TRBD2
J gene: TRBJ2-7
CDR3 length: 17
V gene: TRBV10-3
clone size: NA
CDR3 protein: CAISEGLAGGITYEQYF
CDR3 DNA: TGTGCCATCAGTGAAGGTTTAGCGGGGGGGATTACCTACGAGCAGTACTTC

D gene: NA
J gene: TRBJ1-2
CDR3 length: 14
V gene: TRBV6-1
clone size: NA
CDR3 protein: CASSENWRTAGYTF
CDR3 DNA: TGTGCCAGCAGTGAAAATTGGAGGACAGCTGGCTACACCTTC

D gene: NA
J gene: TRBJ2-7
CDR3 length: 16
V gene: TRBV2
clone size: NA
CDR3 protein: CASSERSPPWGNEQYF
CDR3 DNA: TGTGCCAGCAGTGAACGTTCCCCCCCGTGGGGGAACGAGCAGTACTTC

D gene: NA
J gene: TRBJ2-4
CDR3 length: 16
V gene: TRBV19
clone size: NA
CDR3 protein: CASSGAGVGAKNIQYF
CDR3 DNA: TGTGCCAGTAGTGGTGCTGGGGTGGGTGCCAAAAACATTCAGTACTTC

D gene: TRBD1
J gene: TRBJ1-2
CDR3 length: 16
V gene: TRBV19
clone size: NA
CDR3 protein: CASSTRDRGWGYGYTF
CDR3 DNA: TGTGCCAGTAGTACGCGGGACAGGGGATGGGGCTATGGCTACACCTTC

D gene: TRBD2
J gene: TRBJ2-5
CDR3 length: 14
V gene: TRBV4-1
clone size: NA
CDR3 protein: CASSHRAGEETQYF
CDR3 DNA: TGCGCCAGCAGCCACCGAGCGGGGGAAGAGACCCAGTACTTC

D gene: NA
J gene: TRBJ1-2
CDR3 length: 19
V gene: TRBV7-2
clone size: once
CDR3 protein: CASSLTLIPGRGINYGYTF
CDR3 DNA: TGTGCCAGCAGCTTAACCCTAATCCCCGGCAGGGGAATTAACTATGGCTACACCTTC

D gene: NA
J gene: TRBJ2-7
CDR3 length: 13
V gene: TRBV10-1
clone size: NA
CDR3 protein: CASSASGGYEQYF
CDR3 DNA: TGCGCCAGCAGTGCCTCCGGGGGCTACGAGCAGTACTTC

D gene: NA
J gene: TRBJ1-2
CDR3 length: 14
V gene: TRBV2
clone size: NA
CDR3 protein: CASSWSTANYGYTF
CDR3 DNA: TGTGCCAGCAGTTGGTCGACAGCTAACTATGGCTACACCTTC

D gene: TRBD2
J gene: TRBJ2-1
CDR3 length: 16
V gene: TRBV5-1
clone size: NA
CDR3 protein: CASSLRLAASYNEQFF
CDR3 DNA: TGCGCCAGCAGCTTGAGGCTAGCGGCCTCCTACAATGAGCAGTTCTTC

D gene: TRBD1
J gene: TRBJ2-7
CDR3 length: 16
V gene: TRBV11-2
clone size: NA
CDR3 protein: CASSGSGTVNNYEQYF
CDR3 DNA: TGTGCCAGCAGCGGATCCGGGACAGTCAACAACTACGAGCAGTACTTC

D gene: NA
J gene: TRBJ2-3
CDR3 length: 15
V gene: TRBV19
clone size: NA
CDR3 protein: CASQGWGGATDTQYF
CDR3 DNA: TGTGCCAGTCAGGGCTGGGGGGGGGCGACAGATACGCAGTATTTT

D gene: TRBD1
J gene: TRBJ2-6
CDR3 length: 17
V gene: TRBV19
clone size: NA
CDR3 protein: CASSPRQGMPGANVLTF
CDR3 DNA: TGTGCCAGTAGTCCCCGACAGGGAATGCCTGGGGCCAACGTCCTGACTTTC

D gene: TRBD2
J gene: TRBJ2-3
CDR3 length: 14
V gene: TRBV10-3
clone size: many
CDR3 protein: CAASGGGGPDTQYF
CDR3 DNA: TGTGCCGCCTCGGGCGGCGGGGGGCCAGATACGCAGTATTTT

D gene: TRBD2
J gene: TRBJ2-1
CDR3 length: 15
V gene: TRBV5-4
clone size: NA
CDR3 protein: CASSPPGTSINEQFF
CDR3 DNA: TGTGCCAGCAGCCCCCCCGGGACTAGTATCAATGAGCAGTTCTTC

D gene: NA
J gene: TRBJ2-5
CDR3 length: 17
V gene: TRBV25-1
clone size: once
CDR3 protein: CASSEYRQQGFGETQYF
CDR3 DNA: TGTGCCAGCAGTGAATATCGTCAACAGGGTTTTGGAGAGACCCAGTACTTC

D gene: NA
J gene: TRBJ1-4
CDR3 length: 15
V gene: TRBV5-1
clone size: once
CDR3 protein: CASSLDPATNEKLFF
CDR3 DNA: TGCGCCAGCAGCCTGGATCCGGCAACTAATGAAAAACTGTTTTTT

D gene: TRBD1
J gene: TRBJ1-2
CDR3 length: 14
V gene: TRBV5-4
clone size: NA
CDR3 protein: CASSRQGVKYGYTF
CDR3 DNA: TGTGCCAGCAGCCGACAGGGGGTGAAATATGGCTACACCTTC

D gene: TRBD1
J gene: TRBJ2-1
CDR3 length: 17
V gene: TRBV7-9
clone size: few
CDR3 protein: CASSLSTGTGHYNEQFF
CDR3 DNA: TGTGCCAGCAGCTTGTCTACAGGGACAGGGCACTACAATGAGCAGTTCTTC

D gene: TRBD1
J gene: TRBJ1-1
CDR3 length: 14
V gene: TRBV5-1
clone size: NA
CDR3 protein: CASSPSGTGARAFF
CDR3 DNA: TGCGCCAGCAGCCCGTCCGGGACAGGGGCCAGAGCTTTCTTT

D gene: NA
J gene: TRBJ2-2
CDR3 length: 16
V gene: TRBV7-9
clone size: NA
CDR3 protein: CASSLLGGPNTGELFF
CDR3 DNA: TGTGCCAGCAGCTTATTAGGGGGGCCCAACACCGGGGAGCTGTTTTTT